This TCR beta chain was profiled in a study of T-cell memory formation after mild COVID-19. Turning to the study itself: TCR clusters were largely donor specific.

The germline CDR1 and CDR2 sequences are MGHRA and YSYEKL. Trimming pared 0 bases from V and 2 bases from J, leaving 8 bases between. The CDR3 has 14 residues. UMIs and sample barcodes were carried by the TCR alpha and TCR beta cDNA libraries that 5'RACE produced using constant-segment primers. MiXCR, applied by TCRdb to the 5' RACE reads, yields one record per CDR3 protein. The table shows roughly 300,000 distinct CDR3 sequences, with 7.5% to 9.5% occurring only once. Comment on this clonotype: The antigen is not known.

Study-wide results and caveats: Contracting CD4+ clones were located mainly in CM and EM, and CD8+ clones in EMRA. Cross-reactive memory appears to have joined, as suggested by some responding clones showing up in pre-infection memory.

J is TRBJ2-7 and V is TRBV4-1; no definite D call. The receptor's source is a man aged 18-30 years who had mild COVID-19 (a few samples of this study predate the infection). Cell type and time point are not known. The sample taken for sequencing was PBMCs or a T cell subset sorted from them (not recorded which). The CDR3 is CASSQDGRTYEQYF. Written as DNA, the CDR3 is TGCGCCAGCAGCCAAGATGGTCGCACCTACGAGCAGTACTTC.